This T cell receptor beta chain was found in a study of somatic mutations in cytotoxic T cells in rheumatoid arthritis. Assay: immunoSEQ multiplex PCR; the TCRdb copy retains only in-frame clones and omits some. The data hold some 35,000 clones, with under 90% observed a single time. This clone was observed a handful of times. The CDR3 is 15 amino acids. Germline V lookup: CDR1 MNHEY, CDR2 SMNVEV (reference sequence). The V end lost 5 bases, the J end lost 1 base, and 15 bases lay between the germline ends. Sequences were obtained from CD8+ T cells sorted from blood. The chain joins TRBV27 to TRBJ2-7, with D possibly matching TRBD2 (6 bases). The clonotype was recovered from a man in his forties in good health. The CDR3 loop is CASSTSGVGSYEQYF. CDR3 bases: TGTGCCAGCAGTACCTCGGGGGTGGGGTCCTACGAGCAGTACTTC.